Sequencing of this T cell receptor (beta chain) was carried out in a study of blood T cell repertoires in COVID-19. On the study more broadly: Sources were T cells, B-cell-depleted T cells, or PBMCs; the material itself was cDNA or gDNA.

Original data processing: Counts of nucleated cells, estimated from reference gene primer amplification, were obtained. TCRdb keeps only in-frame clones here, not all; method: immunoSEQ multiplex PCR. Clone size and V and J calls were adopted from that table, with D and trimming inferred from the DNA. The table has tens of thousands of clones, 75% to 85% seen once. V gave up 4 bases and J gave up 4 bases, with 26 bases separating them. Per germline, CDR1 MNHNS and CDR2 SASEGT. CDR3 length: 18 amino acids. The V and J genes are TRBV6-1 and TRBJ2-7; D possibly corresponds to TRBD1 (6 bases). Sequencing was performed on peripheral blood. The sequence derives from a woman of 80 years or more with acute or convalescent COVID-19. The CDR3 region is CASSGQGAVRGWTYEQYF. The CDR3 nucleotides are TGTGCCAGCAGTGGGCAGGGAGCCGTCAGGGGTTGGACTTACGAGCAGTACTTC.